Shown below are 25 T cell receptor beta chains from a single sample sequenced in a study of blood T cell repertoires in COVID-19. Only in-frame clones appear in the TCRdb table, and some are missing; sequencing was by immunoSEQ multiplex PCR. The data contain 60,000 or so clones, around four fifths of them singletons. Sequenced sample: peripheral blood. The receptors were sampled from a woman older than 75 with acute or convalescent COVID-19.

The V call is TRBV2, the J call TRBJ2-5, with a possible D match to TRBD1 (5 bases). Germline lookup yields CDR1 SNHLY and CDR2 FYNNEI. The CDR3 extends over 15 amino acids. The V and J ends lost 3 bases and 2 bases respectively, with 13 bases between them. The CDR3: CASSDMTAGQETQYF. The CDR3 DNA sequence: TGTGCCAGCAGTGACATGACAGCCGGTCAAGAGACCCAGTACTTC.

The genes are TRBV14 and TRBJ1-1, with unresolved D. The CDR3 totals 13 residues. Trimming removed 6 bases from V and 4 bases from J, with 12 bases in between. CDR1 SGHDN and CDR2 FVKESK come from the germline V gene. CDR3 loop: CASRRAQSTEAFF. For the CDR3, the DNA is TGTGCCAGCAGGAGGGCCCAGAGCACTGAAGCTTTCTTT.

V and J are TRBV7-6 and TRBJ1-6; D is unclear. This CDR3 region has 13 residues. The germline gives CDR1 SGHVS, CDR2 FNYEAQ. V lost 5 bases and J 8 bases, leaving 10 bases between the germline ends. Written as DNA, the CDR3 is TGTGCCAGCAGCGTAACAGTAGATTCACCCCTCCACTTT. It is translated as CASSVTVDSPLHF.

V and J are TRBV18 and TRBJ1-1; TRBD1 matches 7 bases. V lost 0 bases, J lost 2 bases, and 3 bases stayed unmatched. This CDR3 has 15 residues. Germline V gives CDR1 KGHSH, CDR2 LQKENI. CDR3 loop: CASSPPGQYNTEAFF. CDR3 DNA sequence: TGTGCCAGCTCACCACCGGGACAGTATAACACTGAAGCTTTCTTT. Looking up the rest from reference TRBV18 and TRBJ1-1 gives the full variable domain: NAGVMQNPRHLVRRRGQEARLRCSPMKGHSHVYWYRQLPEEGLKFMVYLQKENIIDESGMPKERFSAEFPKEGPSILRIQQVVRGDSAAYFCASSPPGQYNTEAFFGQGTRLTVV.

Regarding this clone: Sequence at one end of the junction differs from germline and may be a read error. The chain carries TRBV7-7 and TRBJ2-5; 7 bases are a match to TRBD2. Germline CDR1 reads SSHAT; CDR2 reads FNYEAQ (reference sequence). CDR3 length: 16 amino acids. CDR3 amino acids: CASSSGIAGGQETQYF. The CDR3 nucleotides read TGTGCTAGCAGCTCCGGGATAGCGGGCGGCCAAGAGACCCAGTACTTC.

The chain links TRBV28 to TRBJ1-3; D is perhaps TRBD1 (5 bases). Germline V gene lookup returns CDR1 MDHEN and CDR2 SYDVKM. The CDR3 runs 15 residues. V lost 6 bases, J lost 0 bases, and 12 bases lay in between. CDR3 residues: CASREQAFSGNTIYF. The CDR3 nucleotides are TGTGCCAGCAGGGAACAGGCCTTCTCTGGAAACACCATATATTTT.

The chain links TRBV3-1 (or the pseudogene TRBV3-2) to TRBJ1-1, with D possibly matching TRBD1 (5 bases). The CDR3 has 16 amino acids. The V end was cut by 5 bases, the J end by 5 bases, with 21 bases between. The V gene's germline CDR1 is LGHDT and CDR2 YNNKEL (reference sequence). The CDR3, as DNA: TGTGCCAGCAGCTTTAGTAACTTTCGGGGGGGGACTGAAGCTTTCTTT. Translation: CASSFSNFRGGTEAFF.

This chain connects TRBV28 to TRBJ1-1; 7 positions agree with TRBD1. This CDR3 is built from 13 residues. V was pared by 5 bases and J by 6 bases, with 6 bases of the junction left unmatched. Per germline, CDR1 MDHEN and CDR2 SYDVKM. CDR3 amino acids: CASSVNRGSEAFF. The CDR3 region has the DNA TGTGCCAGCAGTGTGAACAGGGGTTCTGAAGCTTTCTTT.

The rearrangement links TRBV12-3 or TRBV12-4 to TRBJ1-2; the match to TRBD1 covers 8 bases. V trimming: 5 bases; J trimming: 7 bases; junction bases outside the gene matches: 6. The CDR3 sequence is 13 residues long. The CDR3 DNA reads TGTGCCAGCAGTATGACAGGGGCGGCTGGCTACACCTTC. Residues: CASSMTGAAGYTF.

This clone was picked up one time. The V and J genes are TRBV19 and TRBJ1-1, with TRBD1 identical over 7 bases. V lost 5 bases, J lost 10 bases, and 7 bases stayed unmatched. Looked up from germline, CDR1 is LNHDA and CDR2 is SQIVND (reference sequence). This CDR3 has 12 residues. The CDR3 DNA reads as TGTGCCAGTAGTTTTCAACAGGGGAGAGCTTTCTTT. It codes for CASSFQQGRAFF.

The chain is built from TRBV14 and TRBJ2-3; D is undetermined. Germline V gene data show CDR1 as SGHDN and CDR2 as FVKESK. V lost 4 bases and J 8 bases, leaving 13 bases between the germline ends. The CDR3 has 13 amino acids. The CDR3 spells CASSPRLVGTQYF. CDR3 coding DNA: TGTGCCAGCAGCCCCCGGTTGGTTGGTACGCAGTATTTT. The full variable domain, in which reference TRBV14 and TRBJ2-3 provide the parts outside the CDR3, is EAGVTQFPSHSVIEKGQTVTLRCDPISGHDNLYWYRRVMGKEIKFLLHFVKESKQDESGMPNNRFLAERTGGTYSTLKVQPAELEDSGVYFCASSPRLVGTQYFGPGTRLTVL.

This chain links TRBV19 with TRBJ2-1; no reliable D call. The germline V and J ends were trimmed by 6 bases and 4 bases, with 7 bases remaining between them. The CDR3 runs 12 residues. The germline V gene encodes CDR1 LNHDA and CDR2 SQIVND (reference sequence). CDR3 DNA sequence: TGTGCCAGTAGCTTACAGTACAATGAGCAGTTCTTC. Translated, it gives CASSLQYNEQFF.

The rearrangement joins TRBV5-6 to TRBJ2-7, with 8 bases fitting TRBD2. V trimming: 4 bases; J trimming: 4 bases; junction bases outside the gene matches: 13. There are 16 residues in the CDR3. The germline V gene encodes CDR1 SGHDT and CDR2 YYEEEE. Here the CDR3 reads CASSPIGTSLMYEQYF. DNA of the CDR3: TGTGCCAGCAGCCCTATTGGGACTAGTCTGATGTACGAGCAGTACTTC.

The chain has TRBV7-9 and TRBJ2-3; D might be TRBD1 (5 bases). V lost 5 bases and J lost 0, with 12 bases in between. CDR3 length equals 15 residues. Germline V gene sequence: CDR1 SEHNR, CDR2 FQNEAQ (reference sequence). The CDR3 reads CASSPRAPSTDTQYF. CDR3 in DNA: TGTGCCAGCAGCCCCAGGGCCCCTAGCACAGATACGCAGTATTTT. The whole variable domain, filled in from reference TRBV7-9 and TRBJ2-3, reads DTGVSQNPRHKITKRGQNVTFRCDPISEHNRLYWYRQTLGQGPEFLTYFQNEAQLEKSRLLSDRFSAERPKGSFSTLEIQRTEQGDSAMYLCASSPRAPSTDTQYFGPGTRLTVL.

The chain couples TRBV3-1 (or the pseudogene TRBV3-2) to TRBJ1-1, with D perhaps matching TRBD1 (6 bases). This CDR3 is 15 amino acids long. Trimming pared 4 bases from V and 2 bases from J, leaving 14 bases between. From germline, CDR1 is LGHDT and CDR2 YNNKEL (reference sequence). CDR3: CASSLAGTRNTEAFF. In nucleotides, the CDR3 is TGTGCCAGCAGCCTAGCCGGGACACGAAACACTGAAGCTTTCTTT.

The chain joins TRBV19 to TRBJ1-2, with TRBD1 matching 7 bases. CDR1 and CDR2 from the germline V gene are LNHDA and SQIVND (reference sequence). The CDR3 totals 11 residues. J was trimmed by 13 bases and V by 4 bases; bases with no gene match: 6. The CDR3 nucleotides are TGTGCCAGTAGTAAAGGACAGGCTCGCACCTTC. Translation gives CASSKGQARTF.

This CDR3 is CASSFRRGGLTDTQYF. CDR3 in DNA: TGTGCCAGCAGCTTTAGACGGGGGGGCTTAACAGATACGCAGTATTTT. This chain uses TRBV13 with TRBJ2-3, with TRBD2 matching 8 bases. V was pared by 3 bases and J by 3 bases, with 8 bases of the junction left unmatched. This CDR3 contains 16 residues. Germline loops: CDR1 PRHDT, CDR2 FYEKMQ (reference sequence).

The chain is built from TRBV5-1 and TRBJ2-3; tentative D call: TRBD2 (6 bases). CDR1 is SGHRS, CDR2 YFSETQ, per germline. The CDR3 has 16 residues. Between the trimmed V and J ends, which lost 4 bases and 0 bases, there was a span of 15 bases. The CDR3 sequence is CASSRREHTSTDTQYF. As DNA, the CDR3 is TGCGCCAGCAGCCGCCGGGAGCACACTAGCACAGATACGCAGTATTTT. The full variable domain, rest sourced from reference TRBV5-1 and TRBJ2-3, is KAGVTQTPRYLIKTRGQQVTLSCSPISGHRSVSWYQQTPGQGLQFLFEYFSETQRNKGNFPGRFSGRQFSNSRSEMNVSTLELGDSALYLCASSRREHTSTDTQYFGPGTRLTVL.

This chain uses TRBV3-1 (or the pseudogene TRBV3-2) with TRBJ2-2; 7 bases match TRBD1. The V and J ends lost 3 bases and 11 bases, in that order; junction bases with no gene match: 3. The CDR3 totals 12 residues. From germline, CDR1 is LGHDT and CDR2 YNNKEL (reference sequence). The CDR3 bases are TGTGCCAGCAGCCAGACAGGGTATGAGCTGTTTTTT. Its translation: CASSQTGYELFF.

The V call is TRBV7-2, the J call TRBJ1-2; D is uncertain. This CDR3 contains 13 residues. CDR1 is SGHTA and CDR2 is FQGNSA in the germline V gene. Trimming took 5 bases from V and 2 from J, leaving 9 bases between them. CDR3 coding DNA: TGTGCCAGCAGCCCTGACAAAAACTATGGCTACACCTTC. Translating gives CASSPDKNYGYTF.

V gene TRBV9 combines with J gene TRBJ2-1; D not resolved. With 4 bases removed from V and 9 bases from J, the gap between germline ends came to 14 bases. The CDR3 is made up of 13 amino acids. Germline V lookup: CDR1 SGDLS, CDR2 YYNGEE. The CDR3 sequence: CASSPSPAGEQFF. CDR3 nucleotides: TGTGCCAGCAGCCCCTCCCCCGCCGGTGAGCAGTTCTTC.

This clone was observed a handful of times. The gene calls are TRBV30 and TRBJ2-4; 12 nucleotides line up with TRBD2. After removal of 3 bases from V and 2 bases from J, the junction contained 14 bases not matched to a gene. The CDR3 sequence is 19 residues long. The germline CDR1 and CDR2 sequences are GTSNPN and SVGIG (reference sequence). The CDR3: CAWSPKTSGGNRTKNIQYF. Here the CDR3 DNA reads TGTGCCTGGAGCCCCAAGACTAGCGGGGGAAATCGTACCAAAAACATTCAGTACTTC.

For the CDR3, the DNA is TGTGCCTGGGACAGTAAGATGAACACCATATATTTT. Protein: CAWDSKMNTIYF. The chain couples TRBV30 to TRBJ1-3, with a tentative D call TRBD1 (5 bases). This CDR3 is built from 12 residues. Germline assignment: CDR1 GTSNPN and CDR2 SVGIG (reference sequence). The V gene lost 5 bases and the J gene lost 7 bases, with 12 bases spanning the gap.

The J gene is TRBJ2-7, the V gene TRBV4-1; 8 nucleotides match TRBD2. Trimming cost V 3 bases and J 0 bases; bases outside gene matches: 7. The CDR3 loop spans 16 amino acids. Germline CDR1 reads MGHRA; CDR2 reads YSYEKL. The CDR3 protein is CASSQGPGGSSYEQYF. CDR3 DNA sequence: TGCGCCAGCAGCCAGGGCCCGGGGGGGAGCTCCTACGAGCAGTACTTC.

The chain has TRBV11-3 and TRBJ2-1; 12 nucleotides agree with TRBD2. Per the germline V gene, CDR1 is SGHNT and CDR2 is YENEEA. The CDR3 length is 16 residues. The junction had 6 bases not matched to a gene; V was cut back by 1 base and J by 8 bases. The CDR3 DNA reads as TGTGCCAGCAGCTTAGGGACTAGCGGGAAGGGCGATGAGCAGTTCTTC. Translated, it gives CASSLGTSGKGDEQFF.